The clone carrying this T cell receptor beta chain was observed at least ten times. The antigen is undetermined. The data are from a study of identical twins. Overall study results and limits: The study based its conclusions on cross-sectional statistical analysis and did not follow the same donors. The presence of invariant MAIT and iNKT cells could partly confound analyses of zero-insertion sequences.

TCRdb reprocessed the 5' RACE reads with MiXCR, giving one entry per CDR3 protein. The sample has around 1.7 million distinct CDR3 sequences; around 29% are singletons. The sequencing sample was made of cord blood. This TCR was sampled from a newborn girl in good health.

In DNA form, the CDR3 reads TGTGCCAGCAGTGGCAGGGTGGGAGAAAAACTGTTTTTT. Its protein product is CASSGRVGEKLFF. The rearrangement links TRBV12-3 or TRBV12-4 to TRBJ1-4; perhaps TRBD1 as D (5 bases). This CDR3 is 13 amino acids long. The V end was cut by 5 bases, the J end by 8 bases, with 12 bases between.